One T cell receptor (beta chain) is described in this entry. Antigen specificity is unknown. These data belong to a study of OX40 agonist ivuxolimab in advanced cancers. At the level of the study: Hepatocellular carcinoma, melanoma, renal cell or head and neck cancer affected the dose-escalation patients. It was permissible to have had prior anti-PD-1, anti-PD-L1 or anti-CTLA-4 therapy, and approximately 38% had some.

Study findings and constraints: In general, CD8+ T cells held more expanded clones than CD4+ did, on average. Dosing at 0.1 to 3.0 mg/kg was accompanied by clonal expansion of CD4+ and CD8+ blood T cells by week 6.

The ends were cut back, 5 bases at V and 4 bases at J, with 14 bases in the middle. Germline V gene sequence: CDR1 SGHVS, CDR2 FNYEAQ. CDR3 length: 14 residues. Sequenced by immunoSEQ multiplex PCR; TCRdb stores in-frame clones only, minus some. The sample shows around 65,000 clones, over 90% of them seen only once. The sequencing here drew on CD4+ or CD8+ T cells sorted from blood, taken in a trial of the OX40 agonist ivuxolimab. This receptor was identified in an adult with an advanced solid tumor such as melanoma, head and neck, liver or kidney cancer. This rearrangement joins TRBV7-6 to TRBJ1-1, with D possibly matching TRBD1 (6 bases). The CDR3 nucleotides read TGTGCCAGCAGCCCACGGACAGAGCCCACTGAAGCTTTCTTT. It is translated as CASSPRTEPTEAFF.